These T cell receptor beta chains were read from a single sample in a study of cytomegalovirus exposure and HLA in healthy donors. Clones were sequenced by immunoSEQ multiplex PCR, and TCRdb holds only the in-frame ones, with some missing. This table holds 200,000 to 250,000 clones, 70% to 85% found once. The specimen was PBMCs. Receptor source: a woman in her thirties or forties in good health and CMV-seronegative. Both conserved end residues are part of each CDR3. The order of the fields is V gene, clone size, D gene, J gene, CDR3 DNA, CDR3 protein. A D gene is named only where the DNA matches it firmly. Some rows have no size entry. The others give once, few or many, or a class for an expanded clone.

V: TRBV7-7; size: NA; D: TRBD1; J: TRBJ2-1; DNA: TGTGCTAGCAGCCCGAGTCTCGGTCAGGGGGCCTTCAATGAGCAGTTCTTC; CDR3: CASSPSLGQGAFNEQFF
V: TRBV5-1; size: NA; D: NA; J: TRBJ2-7; DNA: TGCGCCAGCAGCCTCACCGGGACACCCAGTCCCTACGAGCAGTACTTC; CDR3: CASSLTGTPSPYEQYF
V: TRBV6-5; size: NA; D: TRBD1; J: TRBJ1-5; DNA: TGTGCCAGCGGGACAGGACAGCCCCAGCATTTT; CDR3: CASGTGQPQHF
V: TRBV7-9; size: NA; D: NA; J: TRBJ1-1; DNA: TGTGCCAGCAGCGTACCCCATGGCAGGGAGGCTGAAGCTTTCTTT; CDR3: CASSVPHGREAEAFF
V: TRBV5-1; size: once; D: NA; J: TRBJ1-1; DNA: TGCGCCAGCAGCTTGGTGCTAGGGGATTACACTGAAGCTTTCTTT; CDR3: CASSLVLGDYTEAFF
V: TRBV30; size: once; D: NA; J: TRBJ2-7; DNA: TGTGCCTGGAGTGTAGGGGGATACGAGCAGTACTTC; CDR3: CAWSVGGYEQYF
V: TRBV5-1; size: NA; D: TRBD1; J: TRBJ2-1; DNA: TGCGCCAGCAGCCCTACAGGGGGCACGTACAATGAGCAGTTCTTC; CDR3: CASSPTGGTYNEQFF
V: TRBV28; size: NA; D: NA; J: TRBJ1-6; DNA: TGTGCCAGCAGTTCTCATATACAGGGACCTTTTTCACCCCTCCACTTT; CDR3: CASSSHIQGPFSPLHF
V: TRBV19; size: NA; D: TRBD1; J: TRBJ1-5; DNA: TGTGCCAGTAGATCCGGGACAGCCTATCAGCCCCAGCATTTT; CDR3: CASRSGTAYQPQHF
V: TRBV7-3; size: NA; D: NA; J: TRBJ2-5; DNA: TGTGCCAGCAGCCAGTCCCTGGAAGAGACCCAGTACTTC; CDR3: CASSQSLEETQYF
V: TRBV6-5; size: NA; D: TRBD1; J: TRBJ2-7; DNA: TGTGCCAGCAGTTACGGGACAGGGTTCTACGAGCAGTACTTC; CDR3: CASSYGTGFYEQYF
V: TRBV5-1; size: NA; D: NA; J: TRBJ2-1; DNA: TGCGCCAGCGCCGAGATGAGGGGGTCTGGCAATGAGCAGTTCTTC; CDR3: CASAEMRGSGNEQFF
V: TRBV18; size: NA; D: NA; J: TRBJ2-2; DNA: TGTGCCAGCTCACCATTGCGGGATCCGAACACCGGGGAGCTGTTTTTT; CDR3: CASSPLRDPNTGELFF
V: TRBV27; size: NA; D: TRBD1; J: TRBJ1-6; DNA: TGTGCCAGCAAATTCCGGGACAGCCCTTTCCTCCACTTT; CDR3: CASKFRDSPFLHF
V: TRBV19; size: NA; D: TRBD1; J: TRBJ2-2; DNA: TGTGCCAGTAGTATAACTTACAGGGGGCCGTCCGGGGAGCTGTTTTTT; CDR3: CASSITYRGPSGELFF
V: TRBV5-8; size: NA; D: NA; J: TRBJ2-5; DNA: TGTGCCAGCAGCCCCCAAGCGACCCAGTACTTC; CDR3: CASSPQATQYF
V: TRBV5-1; size: NA; D: NA; J: TRBJ1-2; DNA: TGCGCCAGCAGCCCACAGGGTTATGGCTACACCTTC; CDR3: CASSPQGYGYTF
V: TRBV9; size: NA; D: TRBD1; J: TRBJ1-4; DNA: TGTGCCAGCAGCGTTCCTGAGGGACAGGGGGGGACCAGGCGTGAAAAACTGTTTTTT; CDR3: CASSVPEGQGGTRREKLFF
V: TRBV10-2; size: NA; D: NA; J: TRBJ2-5; DNA: TGCGCCAGCAACTTAAATCCAGGACGGGGGAAGTCCCAGTACTTC; CDR3: CASNLNPGRGKSQYF
V: TRBV6-5; size: NA; D: NA; J: TRBJ1-5; DNA: TGTGCCAGCAGACCTCCAGGAGGGTTCGAAGAGCCCCAGCATTTT; CDR3: CASRPPGGFEEPQHF
V: TRBV7-2; size: NA; D: TRBD1; J: TRBJ1-2; DNA: TGTGCCAGCAGCTTAAGGGACAGGGCCCCCTATGGCTACACCTTC; CDR3: CASSLRDRAPYGYTF
V: TRBV19; size: once; D: NA; J: TRBJ1-5; DNA: TGTGCCAGTACCGAACAGGCGGGGGATCAGCCCCAGCATTTT; CDR3: CASTEQAGDQPQHF
V: TRBV5-8; size: NA; D: TRBD1; J: TRBJ1-6; DNA: TGTGCCAGCAGGTCCTCGGGACAGGGGTTTCTTTCACCCCTCCACTTT; CDR3: CASRSSGQGFLSPLHF
V: TRBV29-1; size: NA; D: NA; J: TRBJ2-7; DNA: TGCAGCGTTGGCGCCTACGAGCAGTACTTC; CDR3: CSVGAYEQYF
V: TRBV2; size: NA; D: NA; J: TRBJ1-5; DNA: TGTGCCAGCATGCTGGAGAGTTATCAGCCCCAGCATTTT; CDR3: CASMLESYQPQHF
V: TRBV5-6; size: once; D: NA; J: TRBJ2-7; DNA: TGTGCCAGCAGCCGCGAACCACGGGTCCGACCCTACGAGCAGTACTTC; CDR3: CASSREPRVRPYEQYF
V: TRBV30; size: NA; D: NA; J: TRBJ2-7; DNA: TGTGCCTGGAGCGAGTCTAGCACCTCCTACGAGCAGTACTTC; CDR3: CAWSESSTSYEQYF
V: TRBV6-5; size: NA; D: TRBD1; J: TRBJ1-3; DNA: TGTGCCAGCAGTTACCTAGGGACAGGGGTTGGAAACACCATATATTTT; CDR3: CASSYLGTGVGNTIYF
V: TRBV12-5; size: NA; D: NA; J: TRBJ2-4; DNA: TGTGCTAGTGGCCCAGGCGGGTTCAGAGCCAAAAACATTCAGTACTTC; CDR3: CASGPGGFRAKNIQYF
V: TRBV6-6; size: NA; D: NA; J: TRBJ2-7; DNA: TGTGCCAGCAGCTTCGGTTCCGAGCAGTACTTC; CDR3: CASSFGSEQYF
V: TRBV18; size: NA; D: TRBD1; J: TRBJ1-2; DNA: TGTGCCAGCTCACCAGTCGGGACAGGGAACTATGGCTACACCTTC; CDR3: CASSPVGTGNYGYTF
V: TRBV5-1; size: NA; D: TRBD1; J: TRBJ2-3; DNA: TGCGCCAGCTCAAGGGACAGTATTCTCACAGATACGCAGTATTTT; CDR3: CASSRDSILTDTQYF
V: TRBV2; size: NA; D: TRBD1; J: TRBJ1-1; DNA: TGTGCCAGCAGGGGAGGGCAGGGGGCGCAGGGTGAAGCTTTCTTT; CDR3: CASRGGQGAQGEAFF
V: TRBV7-2; size: few; D: NA; J: TRBJ2-5; DNA: TGTGCCAGCAGCCCCCTCGGACAGCGAGAGACCCAGTACTTC; CDR3: CASSPLGQRETQYF
V: TRBV20-1; size: NA; D: NA; J: TRBJ2-5; DNA: TGCAGTGCTAGGAGCCGAGAGACCCAGTACTTC; CDR3: CSARSRETQYF
V: TRBV10-3; size: NA; D: NA; J: TRBJ2-5; DNA: TGTGCCATCAGTAAACGGGACATAGAGACCCAGTACTTC; CDR3: CAISKRDIETQYF
V: TRBV30; size: NA; D: NA; J: TRBJ1-1; DNA: TGTGCCTGCCGGACATACACTGAAGCTTTCTTT; CDR3: CACRTYTEAFF
V: TRBV18; size: NA; D: TRBD2; J: TRBJ2-7; DNA: TGTGCCAGCTCACTTACCGCGGGGGAGTACGAGCAGTACTTC; CDR3: CASSLTAGEYEQYF
V: TRBV7-2; size: NA; D: NA; J: TRBJ1-5; DNA: TGTGCCAGCAGCCCCCGACAGGGCAATCAGCCCCAGCATTTT; CDR3: CASSPRQGNQPQHF
V: TRBV5-4; size: NA; D: TRBD1; J: TRBJ2-1; DNA: TGTGCCAGCAGCTTGGGGACAGGGAGGAATGAGCAGTTCTTC; CDR3: CASSLGTGRNEQFF
V: TRBV30; size: NA; D: NA; J: TRBJ1-6; DNA: TGTGCCTGCCCCCGGGGGGCAGCTACCGCGCCCCTCCACTTT; CDR3: CACPRGAATAPLHF
V: TRBV30; size: NA; D: NA; J: TRBJ2-3; DNA: TGTGCCTGGAATTTGGGGGCCAGCACAGATACGCAGTATTTT; CDR3: CAWNLGASTDTQYF
V: TRBV6-4; size: few; D: NA; J: TRBJ1-3; DNA: TGTGCCAGCAGCAACGACATAGATGGGGGAGGGGAGTGTACCATATATTTT; CDR3: CASSNDIDGGGECTIYF
V: TRBV27; size: NA; D: TRBD1; J: TRBJ1-1; DNA: TGTGCCAGCAGTACCGGACAGGGGGCTCAGAACACTGAAGCTTTCTTT; CDR3: CASSTGQGAQNTEAFF
V: TRBV29-1; size: NA; D: NA; J: TRBJ2-7; DNA: TGCAGCGTTGTTGCCGGGACATCTCCTATCTACGAGCAGTACTTC; CDR3: CSVVAGTSPIYEQYF
V: TRBV5-4; size: NA; D: TRBD1; J: TRBJ1-6; DNA: TGTGCCAGCAGCGCGGGACAGGGGAAAACCTTCAAGAATAATTCACCCCTCCACTTT; CDR3: CASSAGQGKTFKNNSPLHF
V: TRBV6-5; size: NA; D: NA; J: TRBJ2-7; DNA: TGTGCCAGCAGCCATGAAACAGGGAGAGAGCAGTACTTC; CDR3: CASSHETGREQYF
V: TRBV19; size: NA; D: TRBD2; J: TRBJ2-1; DNA: TGTGCCAGTAGTAGGGAAGCGGGGGTCACCTACAATGAGCAGTTCTTC; CDR3: CASSREAGVTYNEQFF
V: TRBV10-3; size: NA; D: NA; J: TRBJ2-7; DNA: TGTGCCAGCCTGTCAGGCAGGGGCAGCTACGAGCAGTACTTC; CDR3: CASLSGRGSYEQYF
V: TRBV2; size: NA; D: TRBD2; J: TRBJ2-1; DNA: TGTGCCACCCAACCGGGGGGGTCCTACAATGAGCAGTTCTTC; CDR3: CATQPGGSYNEQFF
V: TRBV30; size: NA; D: NA; J: TRBJ2-4; DNA: TGTGCCTGGAGTGTACTAGCCAAAAACATTCAGTACTTC; CDR3: CAWSVLAKNIQYF
V: TRBV5-1; size: NA; D: TRBD2; J: TRBJ2-2; DNA: TGCGCCAGCAGCCCGGGGCTGCGCGGGGGGTCAACCGGGGAGCTGTTTTTT; CDR3: CASSPGLRGGSTGELFF
V: TRBV6-6; size: NA; D: NA; J: TRBJ2-5; DNA: TGTGCCAGCAGTTACGAGGCCTCTGCGGAGACCCAGTACTTC; CDR3: CASSYEASAETQYF
V: TRBV20-1; size: NA; D: TRBD2; J: TRBJ2-7; DNA: TGCAGTGCTGGACTAGCCTACGAGCAGTACTTC; CDR3: CSAGLAYEQYF
V: TRBV9; size: NA; D: NA; J: TRBJ2-4; DNA: TGTGCCAGCGGTCGGGGATCGAACATTCAGTACTTC; CDR3: CASGRGSNIQYF